Listed here is a single T cell receptor (beta chain). This clonotype has just a few counts. It lacks a known antigen. No clone much larger than this one lies a single base away; base qualities are absent. The record originates from a study of T cell repertoires in cytomegalovirus infection (dated by TCRdb to between 2018 and 2020). Context from the whole study: Donor HLA type was relevant to the analysis, as public TCR beta signatures indicated carriage of CMV infection together with the matching HLA type.

Beyond this particular receptor, the publication reports: The ex vivo response was dominated by HLA-C-restricted CMV-specific TCR beta clonotypes, and the single most frequent clonotype in two of eight donors was supplied by these HLA-C-restricted clonotypes. Carriers of CMV infection plus the relevant HLA type were discriminated by the cumulative frequency of public TCR beta family members in the study cohort and in an independent approximately 350-donor cohort.

The CDR3, cysteine through phenylalanine, is 16 amino acids long. Only the CDR3 part of the read is kept: 48 bases, read in frame from the first base. A distance of 17 bases separates the germline ends of V and J, which lose 1 base and 7 bases respectively. Sequencing was carried out with an Illumina HiSeq 1500. TCRdb cleaned the public reads at Q25 with fastp, built clones with MiXCR and kept in-frame beta chains. Each CDR3 protein gets just one entry, which takes the most common genes and DNA from the rows behind it. This sample has 200,000 to 300,000 distinct CDR3 sequences in its table, and approximately 13% of those were observed once. The leading ten clones occupy around 1.6% of the sample.

In this chain, TRBV12-3 or TRBV12-4 is recombined with TRBJ1-5; TRBD1 is a weak D gene call, 5 bases matching. Sequencing was done on a sample of PBMCs. This TCR was recovered from a human donor in good health (CMV status not recorded). Some clones in this sample may be carry-over from other donors' samples. CDR3 protein: CASSLGGGVRNQPQHF. The nucleotides are TGTGCCAGCAGTTTAGGGGGAGGGGTGAGGAACCAGCCCCAGCATTTT.